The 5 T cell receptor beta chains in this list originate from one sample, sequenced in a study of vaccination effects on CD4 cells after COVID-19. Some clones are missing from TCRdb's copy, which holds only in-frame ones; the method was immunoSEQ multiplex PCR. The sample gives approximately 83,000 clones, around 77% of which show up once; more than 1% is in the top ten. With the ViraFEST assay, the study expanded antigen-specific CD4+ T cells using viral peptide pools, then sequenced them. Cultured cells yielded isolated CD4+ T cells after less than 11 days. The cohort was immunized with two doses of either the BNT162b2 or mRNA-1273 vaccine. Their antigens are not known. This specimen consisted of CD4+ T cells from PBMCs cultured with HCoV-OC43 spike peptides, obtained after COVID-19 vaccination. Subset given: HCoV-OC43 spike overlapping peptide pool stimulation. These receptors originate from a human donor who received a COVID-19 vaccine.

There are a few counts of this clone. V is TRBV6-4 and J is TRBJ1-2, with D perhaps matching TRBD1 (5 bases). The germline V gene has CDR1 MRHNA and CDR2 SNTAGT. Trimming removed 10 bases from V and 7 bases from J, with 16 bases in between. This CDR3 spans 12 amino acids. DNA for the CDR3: TGTGCCACGAGGGACTTCGGGCGTGGCTACACCTTC. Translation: CATRDFGRGYTF.

CDR3: CASSPSGGFDGYTF. In DNA form, the CDR3 reads TGTGCCAGCAGCCCTTCGGGGGGGTTTGACGGCTACACCTTC. The genes are TRBV7-9 and TRBJ1-2; D possibly corresponds to TRBD1 (5 bases). The CDR3 consists of 14 residues. From germline, CDR1 is SEHNR and CDR2 FQNEAQ (reference sequence). Trimming cost V 5 bases and J 8 bases, with 18 bases left between them.

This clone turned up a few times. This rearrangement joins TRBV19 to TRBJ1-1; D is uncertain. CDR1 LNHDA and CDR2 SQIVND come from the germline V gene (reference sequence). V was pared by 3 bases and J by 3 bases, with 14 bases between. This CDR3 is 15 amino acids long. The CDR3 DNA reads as TGTGCCAGTAGTATCACGGACGGACCGGACACTGAAGCTTTCTTT. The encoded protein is CASSITDGPDTEAFF.

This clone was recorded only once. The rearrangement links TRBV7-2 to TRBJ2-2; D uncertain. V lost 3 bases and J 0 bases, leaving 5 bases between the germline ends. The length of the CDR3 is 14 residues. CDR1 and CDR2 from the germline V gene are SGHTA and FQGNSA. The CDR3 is CASSFRPNTGELFF. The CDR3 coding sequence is TGTGCCAGCAGCTTCCGACCGAACACCGGGGAGCTGTTTTTT.

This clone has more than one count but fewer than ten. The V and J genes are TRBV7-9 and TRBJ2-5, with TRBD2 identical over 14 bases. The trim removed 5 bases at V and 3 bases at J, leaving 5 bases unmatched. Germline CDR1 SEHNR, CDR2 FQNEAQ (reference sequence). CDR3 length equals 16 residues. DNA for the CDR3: TGTGCCAGCAGCACGGGGACTAGCGGGGGAAAAGAGACCCAGTACTTC. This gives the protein CASSTGTSGGKETQYF.